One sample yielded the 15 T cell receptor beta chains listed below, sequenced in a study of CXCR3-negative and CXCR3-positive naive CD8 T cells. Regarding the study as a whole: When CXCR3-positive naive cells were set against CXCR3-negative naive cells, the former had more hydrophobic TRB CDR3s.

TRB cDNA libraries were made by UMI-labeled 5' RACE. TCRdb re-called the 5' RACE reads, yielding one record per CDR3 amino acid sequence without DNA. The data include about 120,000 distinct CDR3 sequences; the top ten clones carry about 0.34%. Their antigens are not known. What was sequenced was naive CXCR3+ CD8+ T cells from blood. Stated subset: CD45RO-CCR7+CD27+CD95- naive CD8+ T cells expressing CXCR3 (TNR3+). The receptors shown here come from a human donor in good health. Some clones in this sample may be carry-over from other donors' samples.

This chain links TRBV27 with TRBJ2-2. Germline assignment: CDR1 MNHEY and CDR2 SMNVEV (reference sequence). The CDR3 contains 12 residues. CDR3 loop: CASSLFPGELFF.

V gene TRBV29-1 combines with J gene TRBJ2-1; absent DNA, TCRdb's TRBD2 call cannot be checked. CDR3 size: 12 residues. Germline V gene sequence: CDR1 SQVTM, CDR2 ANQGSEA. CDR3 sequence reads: CSVEGTRYEQFF.

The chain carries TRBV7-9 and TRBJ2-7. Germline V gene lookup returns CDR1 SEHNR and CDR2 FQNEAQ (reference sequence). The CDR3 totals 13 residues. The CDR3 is CASSLRDRYEQYF.

CDR3 in amino acids: CASSPSTTTHEQYF. The chain employs TRBV27 and TRBJ2-7; TCRdb names TRBD2, which stays unverified in the absence of DNA. The germline gives CDR1 MNHEY, CDR2 SMNVEV (reference sequence). This CDR3 region has 14 residues.

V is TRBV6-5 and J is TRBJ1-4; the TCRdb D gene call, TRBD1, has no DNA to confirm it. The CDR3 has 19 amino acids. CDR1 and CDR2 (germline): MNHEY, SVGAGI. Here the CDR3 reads CASSYRSRTTGATNEKLFF.

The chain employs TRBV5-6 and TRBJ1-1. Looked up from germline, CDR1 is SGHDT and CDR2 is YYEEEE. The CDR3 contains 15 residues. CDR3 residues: CASSLGVGMNTEAFF.

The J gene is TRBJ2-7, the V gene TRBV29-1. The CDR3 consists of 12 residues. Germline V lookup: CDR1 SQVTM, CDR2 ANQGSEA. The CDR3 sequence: CSAKTGPYEQYF.

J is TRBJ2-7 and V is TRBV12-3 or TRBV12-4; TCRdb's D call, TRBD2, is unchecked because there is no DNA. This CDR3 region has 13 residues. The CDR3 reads CASSPAKTYEQYF.

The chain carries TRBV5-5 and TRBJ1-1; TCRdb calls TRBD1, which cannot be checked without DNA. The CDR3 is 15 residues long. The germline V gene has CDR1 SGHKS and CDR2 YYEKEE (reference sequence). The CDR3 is CASSLGQGARTEAFF.

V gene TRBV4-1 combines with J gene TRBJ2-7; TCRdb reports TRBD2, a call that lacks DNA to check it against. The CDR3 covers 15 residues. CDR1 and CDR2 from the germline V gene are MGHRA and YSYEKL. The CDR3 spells CASSQVGTRGSEQYF.

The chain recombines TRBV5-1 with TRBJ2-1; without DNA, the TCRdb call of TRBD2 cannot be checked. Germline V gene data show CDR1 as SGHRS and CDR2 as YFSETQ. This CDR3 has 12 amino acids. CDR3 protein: CASSLERNEQFF.

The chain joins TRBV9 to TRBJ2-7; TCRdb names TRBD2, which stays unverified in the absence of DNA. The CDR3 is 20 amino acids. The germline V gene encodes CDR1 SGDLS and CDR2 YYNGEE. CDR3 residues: CASSPTSREKGLAGHYEQYF.

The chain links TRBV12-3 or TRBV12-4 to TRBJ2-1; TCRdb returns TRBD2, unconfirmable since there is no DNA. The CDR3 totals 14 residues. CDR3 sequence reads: CASSQSGRGGEQFF.

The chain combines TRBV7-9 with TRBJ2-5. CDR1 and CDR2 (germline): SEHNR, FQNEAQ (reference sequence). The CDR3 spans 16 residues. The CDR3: CASSLALAAYQETQYF.

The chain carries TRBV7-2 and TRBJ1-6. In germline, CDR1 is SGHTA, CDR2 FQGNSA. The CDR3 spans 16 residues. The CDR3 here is CASSYAGGAYNSPIHF.